These 16 T cell receptor beta chains came from one sample sequenced in a study of vaccination and CD4 T cells after COVID-19. No antigens are known for them. The Oncomine TCR Beta short-read assay generated sequence data from the DNA of cultured CD4+ T cells. A single record per CDR3 protein comes from TCRdb applying MiXCR to the PCR reads. Of about 23,000 distinct CDR3 sequences listed, 67% are singletons. The treatment was: approximately 9-day PBMC culture with coronavirus spike peptide pools or control peptides (ViraFEST assay). The material was CD4+ T cells from blood, cultured in vitro, obtained after SARS-CoV-2 vaccination. Every receptor here comes from a human donor who received a COVID-19 vaccine.

V and J are TRBV6-2 or TRBV6-3 and TRBJ2-7, with D possibly matching TRBD1 (6 bases). Germline CDR1 MNHEY, CDR2 SVGEGT. This CDR3 has 16 amino acids. The V end lost 1 base, the J end lost 5 bases, and 18 bases lay between the germline ends. As DNA, the CDR3 is TGTGCCAGCAGTTACTGGGCGTTCAGGGGCGGGCACGAGCAGTACTTC. This encodes CASSYWAFRGGHEQYF.

The chain joins TRBV19 to TRBJ2-3; D ambiguous. This CDR3 region has 15 residues. CDR1 is LNHDA and CDR2 is SQIVND in the germline V gene (reference sequence). Trimming stripped 5 bases from V and 3 bases from J, with 15 bases between. Here the CDR3 reads CASSPGGRSTDTQYF. The CDR3 coding sequence is TGTGCCAGTAGTCCGGGTGGAAGGAGTACAGATACGCAGTATTTT.

This clonotype came up a few times. V gene TRBV7-9 combines with J gene TRBJ1-2; 7 bases line up with TRBD1. V shed 4 bases and J 4 bases; nucleotides not matched to a gene: 12. The CDR3 length is 16 residues. CDR1 and CDR2 (germline): SEHNR, FQNEAQ (reference sequence). CDR3 sequence reads: CASSSRQGGFGYGYTF. The DNA for the CDR3 is TGTGCCAGCAGCTCAAGACAGGGTGGGTTTGGCTATGGCTACACCTTC.

This clonotype has a handful of counts. This chain connects TRBV12-3 or TRBV12-4 to TRBJ1-3; D gene uncertain. The V and J ends lost 5 bases and 1 base respectively, with 6 bases between them. This CDR3 has 13 amino acids. The CDR3 nucleotides read TGTGCCAGCAGTGTAGAGTCTGGAAACACCATATATTTT. Amino acids: CASSVESGNTIYF.

This clonotype was seen once. The rearrangement links TRBV20-1 to TRBJ2-1; 9 bases agree with TRBD2. Germline V gene sequence: CDR1 DFQATT, CDR2 SNEGSKA (reference sequence). This CDR3 is 14 amino acids long. The V and J ends lost 5 bases and 6 bases, in that order; junction bases with no gene match: 8. The CDR3 DNA reads as TGCAGTGCTCCACCTGGGCGGGGGGGCAATGAGCAGTTCTTC. Amino acid sequence: CSAPPGRGGNEQFF.

This sequence joins TRBV20-1 and TRBJ2-1; weak D call: TRBD2 (5 bases). Per germline, CDR1 DFQATT and CDR2 SNEGSKA (reference sequence). The CDR3 is made up of 14 amino acids. The germline V and J ends were trimmed by 1 base and 2 bases, with 9 bases remaining between them. CDR3 loop: CSARGAETYNEQFF. The CDR3 nucleotides are TGCAGTGCTAGAGGAGCGGAGACCTACAATGAGCAGTTCTTC.

This clonotype was counted only a few times. The rearrangement joins TRBV7-2 to TRBJ1-2; the match to TRBD1 covers 10 bases. V was clipped by 3 bases and J by 8 bases; unmatched bases: 6. The CDR3 extends over 14 amino acids. Germline V gene sequence: CDR1 SGHTA, CDR2 FQGNSA. The CDR3 DNA reads TGTGCCAGCAGCTTTCGACAGGGGGCTAGCGGCTACACCTTC. This sequence encodes CASSFRQGASGYTF.

The sample holds a few counts of this clonotype. J is TRBJ2-7 and V is TRBV14; D unclear. The CDR3 has 15 residues. Per the germline V gene, CDR1 is SGHDN and CDR2 is FVKESK. The ends were cut back, 0 bases at V and 0 bases at J, with 9 bases in the middle. CDR3 nucleotides: TGTGCCAGCAGCCAAGATGTTGGCAGCTCCTACGAGCAGTACTTC. Translated: CASSQDVGSSYEQYF.

The rearrangement links TRBV7-2 to TRBJ2-7; TRBD2 matches at 14 bases. Germline-derived CDR1 and CDR2 are SGHTA and FQGNSA. This CDR3 is built from 13 residues. The ends lost 3 bases at V and 12 bases at J; junction bases unmatched: 4. CDR3 DNA: TGTGCCAGCAGCTTGGGACTAGCGGGGGCTCCGTACTTC. It is translated as CASSLGLAGAPYF.

In its sample, this clonotype was seen a few times. The chain recombines TRBV6-1 with TRBJ2-2; D gene uncertain. V dropped 6 bases and J dropped 1 base, with 12 bases sitting between them. CDR1 and CDR2 from the germline V gene are MNHNS and SASEGT. The CDR3 runs 15 residues. The chain's CDR3 is CASSLDPKNTGELFF. The CDR3 DNA follows: TGTGCCAGCAGCCTGGACCCCAAGAACACCGGGGAGCTGTTTTTT.

This clonotype was seen more than once but under ten times. The chain recombines TRBV7-2 with TRBJ2-5, with D perhaps matching TRBD1 (7 bases). The CDR3 has 15 amino acids. CDR1 and CDR2 (germline): SGHTA, FQGNSA. V lost 6 bases to trimming and J lost 0 bases, with 14 bases between them. The CDR3: CASRQGGGHQETQYF. As DNA, the CDR3 is TGTGCCAGCAGGCAGGGGGGCGGCCACCAAGAGACCCAGTACTTC.

The rearrangement links TRBV6-1 to TRBJ2-7, with 7 bases aligning to TRBD1. Trimming took 6 bases from V and 0 from J; bases not matched to a gene: 8. There are 15 residues in the CDR3. The germline gives CDR1 MNHNS, CDR2 SASEGT. CDR3 coding DNA: TGTGCCAGCAGCCTCGGGACAGACTTCTCCTACGAGCAGTACTTC. It translates to CASSLGTDFSYEQYF.

This clonotype has a handful of counts. This CDR3 is CASSYSRERGGGYTF. In nucleotides, the CDR3 is TGTGCCAGCAGTTACTCGAGAGAAAGGGGTGGAGGCTACACCTTC. V and J are TRBV6-5 and TRBJ1-2; weak D call: TRBD1 (5 bases). CDR1 is MNHEY and CDR2 is SVGAGI in the germline V gene. The CDR3 consists of 15 residues. With 0 bases removed from V and 8 bases from J, the gap between germline ends came to 16 bases.

This clonotype was found a few times. This chain joins TRBV12-3 or TRBV12-4 and TRBJ2-5; the D gene is possibly TRBD2 (6 bases). V lost 6 bases, J lost 5 bases, and 25 bases lay in between. The CDR3 is made up of 17 amino acids. CDR3 nucleotides: TGTGCCAGCAGCCCACCCGTGGACGCCGCAGGAGGGGAGACCCAGTACTTC. Protein: CASSPPVDAAGGETQYF.

This clonotype was seen more than once but under ten times. The gene calls are TRBV10-3 and TRBJ2-5; TRBD1 aligns across 8 bases. Per the germline V gene, CDR1 is ENHRY and CDR2 is SYGVKD. The CDR3 totals 17 residues. Unmatched junction bases numbered 10, after V lost 4 bases and J lost 0 bases. The CDR3 DNA reads as TGTGCCATCAGTGCAGGGGGCCCCCGCTCCTACCAAGAGACCCAGTACTTC. This codes for CAISAGGPRSYQETQYF.

The V call is TRBV15, the J call TRBJ2-1; 8 positions match TRBD2. Germline V gene lookup returns CDR1 LNHNV and CDR2 YYDKDF (reference sequence). V lost 8 bases to trimming and J lost 4 bases; unmatched junction nucleotides: 10. The CDR3 is 15 amino acids. This CDR3 is CATSRGGGSYNEQFF. The CDR3 coding sequence is TGTGCCACCTCTCGAGGCGGGGGGTCATACAATGAGCAGTTCTTC.